This T cell receptor (beta chain) was sequenced in a study of cytomegalovirus exposure and HLA in healthy donors. 60 Vbeta and 13 Jbeta primers were used in PCR. The table came from immunoSEQ multiplex PCR; TCRdb's copy has only in-frame clones and leaves some out. Among 110,000 to 150,000 clones listed, around 81% were seen once. The V gene end was trimmed by 4 bases and the J gene end by 2 bases; junction bases not matched to a gene: 9. This CDR3 comprises 15 residues. Germline CDR1 reads SGHDT; CDR2 reads YYEEEE. Broader study findings: The authors listed 150 to 200 TCR beta chains as cytomegalovirus-associated. It is likely that the observed cluster of highly shared sequence variants was a sequencing artifact. The availability of immune exposure information extended only to CMV serostatus.

Notes on this clone: Its antigen is not known.

The sequenced sample was PBMCs. This sequence joins TRBV5-6 and TRBJ2-7; TRBD2 aligns across 7 bases. The TCR comes from a male donor in good health and CMV-seronegative. The CDR3, as DNA: TGTGCCAGCAGCCTCGGACCGGGGGGAACCTACGAGCAGTACTTC. Amino acids: CASSLGPGGTYEQYF. Full variable domain (missing parts from reference TRBV5-6 and TRBJ2-7): DAGVTQSPTHLIKTRGQQVTLRCSPKSGHDTVSWYQQALGQGPQFIFQYYEEEERQRGNFPDRFSGHQFPNYSSELNVNALLLGDSALYLCASSLGPGGTYEQYFGPGTRLTVT.